This is a list of T cell receptor beta chains from one sample in a study of blood T cell repertoires in COVID-19. TCRdb's table, derived via immunoSEQ multiplex PCR, lists solely in-frame clones and lacks some. Of roughly 300,000 clones detected, roughly 90% appear once; the ten largest clones hold approximately 12%. The specimen sequenced was peripheral blood. These TCRs come from a woman aged 25 to 45 with COVID-19, enrolled during active disease. CDR3s leave out the opening cysteine and the closing phenylalanine or tryptophan.

J	V	CDR3
TRBJ2-5	TRBV23-1	ASSQSRGDRVETQY
TRBJ1-1	TRBV5-1	ASSADRGSEAF
TRBJ1-2	TRBV28	ASTSRTGGHYGYT
TRBJ2-1	TRBV29-1	SVDTSFPEQF
TRBJ2-7	TRBV5-1	ASTFGETYEQY
TRBJ1-5	TRBV30	AWSVLQPQH
TRBJ2-7	TRBV5-6	ASSPDEGYYEQY
TRBJ2-3	TRBV15	ATSGRGTDTQY
TRBJ1-5	TRBV10-3	AISESHHSNNQPQH
TRBJ1-1	TRBV19	ASSIALRDTEAF
TRBJ2-7	TRBV3-1/TRBV3-2	ASSQDLVPYEQY
TRBJ2-7	TRBV19	ASSTYRDSPYEQY
TRBJ2-1	TRBV11-3	ASSAAPGGLYPNEQF
TRBJ1-2	TRBV19	ATTAGTNYGYT
TRBJ2-1	TRBV5-1	ASSFGGPYNEQF
TRBJ2-7	TRBV11-2	ASSPQGGLFEQY
TRBJ2-5	TRBV28	ASSLEDRQETQY
TRBJ1-2	TRBV29-1	SLAGDYGYT
TRBJ1-2	TRBV14	ASSQGPRPNRAGYT
TRBJ2-1	TRBV5-1	ASSSAGTGYNEQF
TRBJ1-1	TRBV19	ASIQGAREAF
TRBJ2-5	TRBV3-1/TRBV3-2	ASSQDSTSGGARGTQY
TRBJ2-3	TRBV2	ASTPVLRGTQY
TRBJ1-2	TRBV5-4	ASSLAGRGYGYT
TRBJ2-1	TRBV19	ASSTGIYNEQF
TRBJ2-1	TRBV11-3	ASSLGQGNNEQF
TRBJ1-4	TRBV4-1	ASSPDGLLNEKLF
TRBJ2-7	TRBV2	ASSDTQGAGEQY
TRBJ1-1	TRBV3-1/TRBV3-2	ASAKGRVRNTEAF
TRBJ1-5	TRBV28	ASSEGQGSNQPQH
TRBJ2-1	TRBV5-6	ASSLNGGNNEQF
TRBJ2-7	TRBV7-6	ASSLAITRDRGHEQY
TRBJ1-1	TRBV5-8	ASTTLVGDSGQGRTEAF
TRBJ2-3	TRBV7-9	ASSLAEAGDTQY
TRBJ1-2	TRBV20-1	QGTISYGYT
TRBJ1-1	TRBV7-9	ASRTGGASPEAF
TRBJ2-7	TRBV27	ASSNRLSGYEQY
TRBJ2-7	TRBV30	AWDPTGANEQY
TRBJ1-2	TRBV2	ASSPGFTGYT
TRBJ2-5	TRBV24-1	ATSDAVQETQY
TRBJ2-1	TRBV7-9	ASSSQNSNEQF
TRBJ2-7	TRBV5-1	ASSLRGYEQY
TRBJ1-1	TRBV5-4	ASSHRDRAF
TRBJ2-4	TRBV5-6	ASSLPDLKNIQY
TRBJ2-1	TRBV5-6	ASSQQGDNEQF
TRBJ2-5	TRBV28	ASNRYGRAYQETQY
TRBJ1-2	TRBV7-9	ASSQGQGGSGYT
TRBJ2-2	TRBV29-1	SVLPGTAVANTGELF
TRBJ2-3	TRBV5-1	ASSLRLAGPADTQY
TRBJ2-7	TRBV6-5	ASLPGGSEQY